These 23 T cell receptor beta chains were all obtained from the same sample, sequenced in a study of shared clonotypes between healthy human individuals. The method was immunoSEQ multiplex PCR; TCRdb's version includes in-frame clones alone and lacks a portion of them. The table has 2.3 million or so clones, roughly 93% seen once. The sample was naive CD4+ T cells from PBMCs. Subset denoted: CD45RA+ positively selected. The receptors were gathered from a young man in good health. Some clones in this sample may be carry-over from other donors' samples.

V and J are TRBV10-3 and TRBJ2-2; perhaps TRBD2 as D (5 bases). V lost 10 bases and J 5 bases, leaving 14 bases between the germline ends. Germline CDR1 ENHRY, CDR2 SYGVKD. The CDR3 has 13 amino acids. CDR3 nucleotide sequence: TGTGCCACCCAAGGAGGTCTAACCGGGGAGCTGTTTTTT. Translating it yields CATQGGLTGELFF.

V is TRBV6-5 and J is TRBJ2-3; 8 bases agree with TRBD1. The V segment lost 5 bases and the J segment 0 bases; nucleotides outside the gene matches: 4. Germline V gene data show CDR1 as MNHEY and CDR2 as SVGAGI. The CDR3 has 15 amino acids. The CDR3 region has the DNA TGTGCCAGCAGTAGACAGGGGCGAAGCACAGATACGCAGTATTTT. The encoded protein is CASSRQGRSTDTQYF.

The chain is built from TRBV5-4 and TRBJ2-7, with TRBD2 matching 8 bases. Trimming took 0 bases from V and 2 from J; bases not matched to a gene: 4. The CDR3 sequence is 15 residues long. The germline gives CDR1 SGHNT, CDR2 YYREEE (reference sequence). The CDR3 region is CASSLVKRETYEQYF. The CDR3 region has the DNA TGTGCCAGCAGCTTGGTAAAGCGGGAGACCTACGAGCAGTACTTC. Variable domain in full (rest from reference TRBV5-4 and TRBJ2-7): ETGVTQSPTHLIKTRGQQVTLRCSSQSGHNTVSWYQQALGQGPQFIFQYYREEENGRGNFPPRFSGLQFPNYSSELNVNALELDDSALYLCASSLVKRETYEQYFGPGTRLTVT.

In nucleotides, the CDR3 is TGTGCCAGCAGTTCCTCGGGCCTTGCCAAAAACATTCAGTACTTC. This codes for CASSSSGLAKNIQYF. J is TRBJ2-4 and V is TRBV7-9; unclear D gene. Looked up from germline, CDR1 is SEHNR and CDR2 is FQNEAQ (reference sequence). The CDR3 runs to 15 residues. V was clipped by 6 bases and J by 1 base, with 13 bases between them.

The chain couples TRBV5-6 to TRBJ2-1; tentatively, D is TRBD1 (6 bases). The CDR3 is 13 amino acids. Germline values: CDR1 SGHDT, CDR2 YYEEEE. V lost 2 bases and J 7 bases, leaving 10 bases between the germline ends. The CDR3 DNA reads TGTGCCAGCAGCTTCCGCAGGGGAAATGAGCAGTTCTTC. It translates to CASSFRRGNEQFF.

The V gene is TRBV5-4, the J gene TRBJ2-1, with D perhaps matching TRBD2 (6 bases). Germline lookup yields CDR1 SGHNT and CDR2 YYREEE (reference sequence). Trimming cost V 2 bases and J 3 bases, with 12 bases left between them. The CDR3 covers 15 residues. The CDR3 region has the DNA TGTGCCAGCAGCTTTGGGGGGAGCGGCTACAATGAGCAGTTCTTC. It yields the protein CASSFGGSGYNEQFF. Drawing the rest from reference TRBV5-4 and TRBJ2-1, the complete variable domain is ETGVTQSPTHLIKTRGQQVTLRCSSQSGHNTVSWYQQALGQGPQFIFQYYREEENGRGNFPPRFSGLQFPNYSSELNVNALELDDSALYLCASSFGGSGYNEQFFGPGTRLTVL.

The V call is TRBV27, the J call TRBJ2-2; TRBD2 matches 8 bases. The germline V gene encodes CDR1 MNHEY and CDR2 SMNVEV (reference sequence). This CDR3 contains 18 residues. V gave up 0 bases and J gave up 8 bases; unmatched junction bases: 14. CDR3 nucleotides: TGTGCCAGCAGTTTATCTTCCTGGTTCCGGGGGGGAGCTGGGGAGCTGTTTTTT. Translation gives CASSLSSWFRGGAGELFF.

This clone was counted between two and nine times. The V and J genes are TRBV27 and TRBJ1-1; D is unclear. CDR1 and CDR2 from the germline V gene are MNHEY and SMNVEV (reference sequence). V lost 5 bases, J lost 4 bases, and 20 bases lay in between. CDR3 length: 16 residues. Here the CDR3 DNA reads TGTGCCAGCAGTCCCCGACAAGGGATGAGTAGCACTGAAGCTTTCTTT. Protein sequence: CASSPRQGMSSTEAFF.

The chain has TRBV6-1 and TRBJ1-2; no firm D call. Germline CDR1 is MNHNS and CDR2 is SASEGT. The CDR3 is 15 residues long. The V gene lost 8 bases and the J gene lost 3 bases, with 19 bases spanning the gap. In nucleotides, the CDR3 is TGTGCCAGCCGACCATCCCGGGAGGTTCACTATGGCTACACCTTC. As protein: CASRPSREVHYGYTF.

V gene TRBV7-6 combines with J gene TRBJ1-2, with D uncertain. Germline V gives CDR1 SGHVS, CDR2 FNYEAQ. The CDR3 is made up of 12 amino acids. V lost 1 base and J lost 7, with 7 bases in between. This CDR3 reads CASSLEGSGYTF. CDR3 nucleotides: TGTGCCAGCAGCTTAGAGGGATCTGGCTACACCTTC.

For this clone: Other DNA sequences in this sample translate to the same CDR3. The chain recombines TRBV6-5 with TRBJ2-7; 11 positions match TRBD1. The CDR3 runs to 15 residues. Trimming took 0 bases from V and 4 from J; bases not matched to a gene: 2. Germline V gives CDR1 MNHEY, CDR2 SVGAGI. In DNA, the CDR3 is TGTGCCAGCAGTTACTCGGGACAGGGGGAATACGAGCAGTACTTC. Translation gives CASSYSGQGEYEQYF.

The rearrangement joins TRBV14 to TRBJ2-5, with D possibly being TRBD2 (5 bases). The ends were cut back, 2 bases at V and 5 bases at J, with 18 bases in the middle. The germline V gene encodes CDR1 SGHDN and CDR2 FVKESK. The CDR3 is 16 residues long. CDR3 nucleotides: TGTGCCAGCAGCCAAATTGCCCTAGCTTTTGGTGAGACCCAGTACTTC. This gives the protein CASSQIALAFGETQYF.

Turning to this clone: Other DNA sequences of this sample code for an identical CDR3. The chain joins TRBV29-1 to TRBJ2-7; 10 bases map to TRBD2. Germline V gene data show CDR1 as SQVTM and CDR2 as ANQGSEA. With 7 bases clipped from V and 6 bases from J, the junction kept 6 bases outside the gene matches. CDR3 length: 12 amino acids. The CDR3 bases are TGCAGCGGATTAGCGGGAGGTGCCGAGCAGTACTTC. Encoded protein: CSGLAGGAEQYF.

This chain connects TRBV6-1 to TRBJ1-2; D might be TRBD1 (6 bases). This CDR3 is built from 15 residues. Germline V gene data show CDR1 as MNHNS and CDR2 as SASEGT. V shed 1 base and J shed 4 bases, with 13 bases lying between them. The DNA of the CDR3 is TGTGCCAGCAGTGAAGAGGAGAGGGGGGGCTATGGCTACACCTTC. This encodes CASSEEERGGYGYTF.

CDR3 protein: CASSLDYANIQYF. Here the CDR3 DNA reads TGTGCCAGCAGTTTAGATTATGCAAACATTCAGTACTTC. The chain carries TRBV28 and TRBJ2-4; no clear D. CDR3 size: 13 residues. Trimming stripped 2 bases from V and 6 bases from J, with 8 bases between. CDR1 MDHEN and CDR2 SYDVKM come from the germline V gene. Full variable domain (missing parts from reference TRBV28 and TRBJ2-4): DVKVTQSSRYLVKRTGEKVFLECVQDMDHENMFWYRQDPGLGLRLIYFSYDVKMKEKGDIPEGYSVSREKKERFSLILESASTNQTSMYLCASSLDYANIQYFGAGTRLSVL.

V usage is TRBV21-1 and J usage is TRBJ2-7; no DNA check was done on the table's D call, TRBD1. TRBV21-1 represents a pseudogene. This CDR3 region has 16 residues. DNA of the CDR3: TGTGCCAGCAGCAAACCCGGGACAGGACACTACTACGAGCAGTACTTC. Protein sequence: CASSKPGTGHYYEQYF.

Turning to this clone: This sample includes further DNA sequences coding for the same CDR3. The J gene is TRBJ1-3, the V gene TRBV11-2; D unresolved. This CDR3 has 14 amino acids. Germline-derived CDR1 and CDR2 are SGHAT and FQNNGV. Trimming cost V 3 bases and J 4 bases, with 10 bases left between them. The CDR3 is CASSLAGPGNTIYF. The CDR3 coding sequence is TGTGCCAGCAGCTTGGCAGGTCCGGGAAACACCATATATTTT.

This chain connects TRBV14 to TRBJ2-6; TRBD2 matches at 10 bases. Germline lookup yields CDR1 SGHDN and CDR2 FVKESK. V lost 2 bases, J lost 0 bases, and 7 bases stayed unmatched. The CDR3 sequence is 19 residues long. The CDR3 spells CASSQPRTSGDSGANVLTF. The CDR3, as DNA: TGTGCCAGCAGCCAACCCCGGACTAGCGGCGACTCTGGGGCCAACGTCCTGACTTTC.

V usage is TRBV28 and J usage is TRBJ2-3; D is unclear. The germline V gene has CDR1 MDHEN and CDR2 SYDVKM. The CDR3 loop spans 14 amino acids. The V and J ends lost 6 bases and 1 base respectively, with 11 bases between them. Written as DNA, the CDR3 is TGTGCCAGCAGCCCCGGATCGGGCACAGATACGCAGTATTTT. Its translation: CASSPGSGTDTQYF.

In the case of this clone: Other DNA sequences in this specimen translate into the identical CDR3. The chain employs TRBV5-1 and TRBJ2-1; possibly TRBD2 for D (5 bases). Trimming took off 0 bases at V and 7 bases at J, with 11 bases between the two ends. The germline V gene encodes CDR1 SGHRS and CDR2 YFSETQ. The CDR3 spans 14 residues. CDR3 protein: CASSLAYGGNEQFF. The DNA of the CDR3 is TGCGCCAGCAGCTTGGCGTATGGCGGGAATGAGCAGTTCTTC. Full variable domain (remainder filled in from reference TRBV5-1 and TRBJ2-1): KAGVTQTPRYLIKTRGQQVTLSCSPISGHRSVSWYQQTPGQGLQFLFEYFSETQRNKGNFPGRFSGRQFSNSRSEMNVSTLELGDSALYLCASSLAYGGNEQFFGPGTRLTVL.

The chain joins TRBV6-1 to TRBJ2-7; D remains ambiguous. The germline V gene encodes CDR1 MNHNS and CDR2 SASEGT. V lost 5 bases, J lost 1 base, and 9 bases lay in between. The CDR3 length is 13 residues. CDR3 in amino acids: CASSTQTSYEQYF. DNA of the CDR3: TGTGCCAGCAGTACTCAGACTTCCTACGAGCAGTACTTC.

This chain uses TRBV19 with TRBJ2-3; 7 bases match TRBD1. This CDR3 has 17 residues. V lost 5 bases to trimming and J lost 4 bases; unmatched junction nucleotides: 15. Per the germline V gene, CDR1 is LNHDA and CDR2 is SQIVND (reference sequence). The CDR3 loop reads CASSSRTGRATADTQYF. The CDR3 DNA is TGTGCCAGTAGTTCACGGACAGGTCGGGCTACCGCAGATACGCAGTATTTT.

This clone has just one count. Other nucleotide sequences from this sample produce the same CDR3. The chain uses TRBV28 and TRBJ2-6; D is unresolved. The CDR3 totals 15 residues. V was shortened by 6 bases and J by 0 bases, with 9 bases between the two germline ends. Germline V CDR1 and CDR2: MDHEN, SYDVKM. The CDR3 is CASRRRDSGANVLTF. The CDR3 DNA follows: TGTGCCAGCAGACGTAGGGACTCTGGGGCCAACGTCCTGACTTTC.